The 7 T cell receptor beta chains in this list originate from one sample, sequenced in a study of control samples from healthy donors and cancer patients. The method was immunoSEQ multiplex PCR; TCRdb's version includes in-frame clones alone and lacks a portion of them. The data contain some 71,000 clones, about 89% of them seen just once; the ten biggest clones take up about 2.2%. Sequenced material: PBMCs. Receptors originate from a woman in her fifties or sixties with head and neck cancer.

This clone appeared once. This sequence joins TRBV7-6 and TRBJ1-2; 7 nucleotides agree with TRBD1. This CDR3 contains 16 residues. V lost 2 bases, J lost 2 bases, and 8 bases stayed unmatched. Germline-derived CDR1 and CDR2 are SGHVS and FNYEAQ. CDR3 coding DNA: TGTGCCAGCAGCTTAATTTCAGGGGGGGGAAACTATGGCTACACCTTC. It yields the protein CASSLISGGGNYGYTF.

This clone was counted a few times. The chain links TRBV19 to TRBJ1-5; 8 nucleotides align to TRBD1. The CDR3 totals 15 residues. CDR1 and CDR2 (germline): LNHDA, SQIVND (reference sequence). After removal of 6 bases from V and 9 bases from J, the junction contained 13 bases not matched to a gene. In DNA, the CDR3 is TGTGCCAGTAGCCATTCAGGGGGCGGGAGATGGCCCCAGCATTTT. Amino acid sequence: CASSHSGGGRWPQHF.

The rearrangement links TRBV27 to TRBJ2-7; 10 bases agree with TRBD2. V shed 2 bases, J shed 1 base, and the junction held 2 bases outside the gene matches. Germline CDR1 reads MNHEY; CDR2 reads SMNVEV (reference sequence). The CDR3 totals 15 residues. The CDR3 DNA follows: TGTGCCAGCAGTTTACAGCGGGGGGGGTCCTACGAGCAGTACTTC. This translates into CASSLQRGGSYEQYF.

The rearrangement uses TRBV15 and TRBJ1-6; D is undetermined. The CDR3 contains 12 residues. The germline CDR1 and CDR2 sequences are LNHNV and YYDKDF (reference sequence). Trimming cost V 0 bases and J 6 bases, with 0 bases left between them. CDR3 DNA sequence: TGTGCCACCAGCAGAGATAATTCACCCCTCCACTTT. Translated, it gives CATSRDNSPLHF.

The chain uses TRBV7-9 and TRBJ1-6; D is uncertain. The length of the CDR3 is 13 residues. Deletions cut 4 bases from V and 14 bases from J, with 15 bases between. Germline CDR1 is SEHNR and CDR2 is FQNEAQ (reference sequence). CDR3 protein: CASSSTSTVSLHF. The CDR3 DNA reads as TGTGCCAGCAGCTCCACTTCTACGGTGTCCCTCCACTTT. Based on the CDR3 plus reference TRBV7-9 and TRBJ1-6, the full variable domain is DTGVSQNPRHKITKRGQNVTFRCDPISEHNRLYWYRQTLGQGPEFLTYFQNEAQLEKSRLLSDRFSAERPKGSFSTLEIQRTEQGDSAMYLCASSSTSTVSLHFGNGTRLTVT.

The rearrangement joins TRBV7-2 to TRBJ2-5; D remains unclear. Germline CDR1 is SGHTA and CDR2 is FQGNSA. V was pared by 0 bases and J by 4 bases, with 9 bases between. This CDR3 is 14 amino acids long. The CDR3 sequence is CASSLALGGETQYF. The CDR3 DNA sequence: TGTGCCAGCAGCTTAGCGCTCGGTGGAGAGACCCAGTACTTC.

V is TRBV4-3 and J is TRBJ1-1; TRBD1 is a possible D gene (5 bases). The CDR3 extends over 14 amino acids. Trimming left V 0 bases short and J 6 bases short, with 11 bases between. Germline assignment: CDR1 LGHNA and CDR2 YSLEER. In DNA, the CDR3 is TGCGCCAGCAGCCAAGATGACTGGGGCTCTGAAGCTTTCTTT. Encoded protein: CASSQDDWGSEAFF.